The T cell receptor beta chain described here comes from a study of molecular identifiers for immune sequencing clone quantification. This clonotype was detected ten times or more. TCRdb re-derived calls from the PCR reads in MiXCR, one entry per CDR3 protein. This table has approximately 670,000 distinct CDR3 sequences, around 20% appearing once. CDR1 is DFQATT and CDR2 is SNEGSKA in the germline V gene (reference sequence). Trimming shortened V by 3 bases and J by 5 bases, and 22 bases separated the two germline ends. The CDR3 contains 16 residues. The sequence was collected from a human donor in good health. Some libraries in this study had Jurkat cell RNA spiked in. The rearrangement uses TRBV20-1 and TRBJ1-2; no reliable D call. Specimen: naive CD8+ T cells from blood, with Jurkat cell RNA spiked in. As for subset: FACS-sorted CD8+CD4-CCR7+CD45RA+ naive T cells. The CDR3 DNA reads as TGCAGTGCTAGGAGGCTCCGTGACATCCATCCTTATGGCTACACCTTC. It specifies CSARRLRDIHPYGYTF.